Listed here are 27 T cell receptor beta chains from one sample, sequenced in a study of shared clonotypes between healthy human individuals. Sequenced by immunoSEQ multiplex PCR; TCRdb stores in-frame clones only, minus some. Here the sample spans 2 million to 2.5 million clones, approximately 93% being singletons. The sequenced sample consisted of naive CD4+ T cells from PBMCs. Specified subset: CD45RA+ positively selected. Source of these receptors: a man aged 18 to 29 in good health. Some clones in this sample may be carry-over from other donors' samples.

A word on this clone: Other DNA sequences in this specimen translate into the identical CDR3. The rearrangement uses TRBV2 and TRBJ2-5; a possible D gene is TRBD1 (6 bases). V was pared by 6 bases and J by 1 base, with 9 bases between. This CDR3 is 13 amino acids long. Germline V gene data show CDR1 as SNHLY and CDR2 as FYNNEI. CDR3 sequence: CASSTGIQETQYF. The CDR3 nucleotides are TGTGCCAGCAGCACAGGGATCCAAGAGACCCAGTACTTC.

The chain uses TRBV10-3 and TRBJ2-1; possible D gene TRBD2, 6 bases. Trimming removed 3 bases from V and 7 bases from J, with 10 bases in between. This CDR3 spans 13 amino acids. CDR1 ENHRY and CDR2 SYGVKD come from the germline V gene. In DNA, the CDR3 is TGTGCCATCAGTGAACGGGAGCGTAATGAGCAGTTCTTC. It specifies CAISERERNEQFF.

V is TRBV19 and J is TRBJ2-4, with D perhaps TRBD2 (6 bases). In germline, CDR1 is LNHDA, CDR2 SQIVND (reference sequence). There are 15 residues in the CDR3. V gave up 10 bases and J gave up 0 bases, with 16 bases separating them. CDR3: CATEGRTLAKNIQYF. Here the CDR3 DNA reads TGTGCCACCGAGGGGAGGACTCTAGCCAAAAACATTCAGTACTTC.

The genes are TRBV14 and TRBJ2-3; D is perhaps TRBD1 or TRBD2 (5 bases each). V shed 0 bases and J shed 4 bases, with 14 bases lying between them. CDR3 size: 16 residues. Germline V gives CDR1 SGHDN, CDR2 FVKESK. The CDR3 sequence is CASSQDMGEGSDTQYF. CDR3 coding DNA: TGTGCCAGCAGCCAAGATATGGGGGAAGGTTCAGATACGCAGTATTTT.

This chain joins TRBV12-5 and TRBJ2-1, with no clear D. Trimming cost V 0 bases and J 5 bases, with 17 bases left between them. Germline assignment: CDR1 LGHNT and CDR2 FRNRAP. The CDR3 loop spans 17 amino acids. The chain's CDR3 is CASGLVLQSPPHNEQFF. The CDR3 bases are TGTGCTAGTGGTTTGGTCCTCCAGTCACCACCCCACAATGAGCAGTTCTTC.

Here the CDR3 DNA reads TGTGCCAGCAGGCGACAGGGGGACACTGAAGCTTTCTTT. Residues: CASRRQGDTEAFF. The rearrangement links TRBV6-1 to TRBJ1-1; 9 nucleotides agree with TRBD1. V trimming: 6 bases; J trimming: 3 bases; junction bases outside the gene matches: 2. The CDR3 covers 13 residues. Germline lookup yields CDR1 MNHNS and CDR2 SASEGT.

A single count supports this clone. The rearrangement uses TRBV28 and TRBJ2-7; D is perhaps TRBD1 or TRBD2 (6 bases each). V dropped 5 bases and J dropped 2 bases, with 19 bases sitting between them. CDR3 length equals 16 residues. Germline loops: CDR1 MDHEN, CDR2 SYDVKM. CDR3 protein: CASSHPAGGTPYEQYF. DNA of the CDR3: TGTGCCAGCAGTCATCCCGCCGGGGGCACTCCCTACGAGCAGTACTTC.

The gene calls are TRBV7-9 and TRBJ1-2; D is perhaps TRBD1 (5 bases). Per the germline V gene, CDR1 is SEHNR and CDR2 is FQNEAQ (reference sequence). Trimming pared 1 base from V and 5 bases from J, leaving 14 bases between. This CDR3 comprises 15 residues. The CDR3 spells CASSLDSAGTYGYTF. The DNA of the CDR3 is TGTGCCAGCAGCTTAGATTCCGCAGGGACGTATGGCTACACCTTC.

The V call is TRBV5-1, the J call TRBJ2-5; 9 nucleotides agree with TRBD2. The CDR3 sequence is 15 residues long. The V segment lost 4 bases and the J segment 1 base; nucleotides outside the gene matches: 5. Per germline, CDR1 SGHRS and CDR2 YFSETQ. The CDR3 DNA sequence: TGCGCCAGCAGCCGAAATAGCGGGAGCCAAGAGACCCAGTACTTC. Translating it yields CASSRNSGSQETQYF.

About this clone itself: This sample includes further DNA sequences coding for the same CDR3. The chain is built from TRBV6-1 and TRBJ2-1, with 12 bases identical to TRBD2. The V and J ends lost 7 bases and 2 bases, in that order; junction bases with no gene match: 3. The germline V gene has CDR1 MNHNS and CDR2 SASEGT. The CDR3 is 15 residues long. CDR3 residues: CASTRTSGTYNEQFF. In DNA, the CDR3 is TGTGCCAGCACACGGACTAGCGGGACCTACAATGAGCAGTTCTTC.

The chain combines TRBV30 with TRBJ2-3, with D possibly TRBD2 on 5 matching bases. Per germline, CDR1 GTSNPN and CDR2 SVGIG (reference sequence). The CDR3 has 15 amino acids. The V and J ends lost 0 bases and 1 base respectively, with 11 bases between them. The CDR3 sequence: CAWSVSSLGTDTQYF. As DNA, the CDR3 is TGTGCCTGGAGTGTGTCTAGCTTAGGCACAGATACGCAGTATTTT. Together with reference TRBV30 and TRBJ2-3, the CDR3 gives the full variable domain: SQTIHQWPATLVQPVGSPLSLECTVEGTSNPNLYWYRQAAGRGLQLLFYSVGIGQISSEVPQNLSASRPQDRQFILSSKKLLLSDSGFYLCAWSVSSLGTDTQYFGPGTRLTVL.

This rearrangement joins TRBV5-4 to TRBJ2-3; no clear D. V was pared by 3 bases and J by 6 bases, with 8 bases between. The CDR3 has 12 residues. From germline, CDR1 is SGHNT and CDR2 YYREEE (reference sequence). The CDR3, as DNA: TGTGCCAGCAGCTCCGGCCCTGATACGCAGTATTTT. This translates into CASSSGPDTQYF.

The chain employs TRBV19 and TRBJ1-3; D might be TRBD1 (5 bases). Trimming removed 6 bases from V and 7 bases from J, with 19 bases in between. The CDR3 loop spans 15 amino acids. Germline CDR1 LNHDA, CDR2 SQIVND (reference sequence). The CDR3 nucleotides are TGTGCCAGTAGCCATCGCGGGACTGACGGTAACACCATATATTTT. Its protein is CASSHRGTDGNTIYF.

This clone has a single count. CDR3 region: CASSLGTGINSPLHF. The CDR3, as DNA: TGTGCCAGCAGCTTGGGGACAGGAATTAATTCACCCCTCCACTTT. The chain uses TRBV13 and TRBJ1-6; 8 bases line up with TRBD1. CDR3 size: 15 residues. Trimming took 3 bases from V and 6 from J; bases not matched to a gene: 4. Germline lookup yields CDR1 PRHDT and CDR2 FYEKMQ (reference sequence). The full variable domain, with the rest looked up from reference TRBV13 and TRBJ1-6, is AAGVIQSPRHLIKEKRETATLKCYPIPRHDTVYWYQQGPGQDPQFLISFYEKMQSDKGSIPDRFSAQQFSDYHSELNMSSLELGDSALYFCASSLGTGINSPLHFGNGTRLTVT.

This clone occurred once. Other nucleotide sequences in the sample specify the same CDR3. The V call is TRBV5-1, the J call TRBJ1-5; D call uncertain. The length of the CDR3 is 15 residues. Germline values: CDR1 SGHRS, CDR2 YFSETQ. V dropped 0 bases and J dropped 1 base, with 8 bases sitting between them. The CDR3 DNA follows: TGCGCCAGCAGCTTGGAGGGCGGGAGCAATCAGCCCCAGCATTTT. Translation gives CASSLEGGSNQPQHF.

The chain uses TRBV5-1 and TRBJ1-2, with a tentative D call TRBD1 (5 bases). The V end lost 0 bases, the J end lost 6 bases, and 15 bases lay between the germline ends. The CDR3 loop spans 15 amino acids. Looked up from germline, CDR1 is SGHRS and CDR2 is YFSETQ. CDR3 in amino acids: CASSLGTRGPHGYTF. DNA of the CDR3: TGCGCCAGCAGCTTGGGAACTCGGGGCCCCCATGGCTACACCTTC.

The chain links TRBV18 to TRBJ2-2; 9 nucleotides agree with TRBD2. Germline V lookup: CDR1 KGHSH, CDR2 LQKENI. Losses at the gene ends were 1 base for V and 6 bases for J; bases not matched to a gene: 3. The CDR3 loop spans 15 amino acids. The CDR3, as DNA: TGTGCCAGCTCACCACTAGCGGGAGAGGCCGGGGAGCTGTTTTTT. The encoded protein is CASSPLAGEAGELFF.

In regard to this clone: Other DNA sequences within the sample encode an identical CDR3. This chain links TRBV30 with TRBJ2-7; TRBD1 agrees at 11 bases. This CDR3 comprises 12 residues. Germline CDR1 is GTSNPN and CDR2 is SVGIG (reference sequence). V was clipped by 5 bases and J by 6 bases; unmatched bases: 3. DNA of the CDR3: TGTGCCTGGGGACAGGGGGCTGGCGAGCAGTACTTC. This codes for CAWGQGAGEQYF.

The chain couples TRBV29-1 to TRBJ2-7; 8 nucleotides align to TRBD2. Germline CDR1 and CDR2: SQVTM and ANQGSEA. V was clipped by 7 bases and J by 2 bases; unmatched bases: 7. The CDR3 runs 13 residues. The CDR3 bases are TGCAGCGCGGGGGGGGTCCAAACCTACGAGCAGTACTTC. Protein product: CSAGGVQTYEQYF.

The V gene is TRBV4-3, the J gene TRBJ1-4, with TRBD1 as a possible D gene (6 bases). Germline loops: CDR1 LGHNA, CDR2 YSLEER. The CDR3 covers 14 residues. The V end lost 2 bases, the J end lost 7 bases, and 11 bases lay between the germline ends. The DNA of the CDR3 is TGCGCCAGCAGCCAACAGGGGCTCGGTGAAAAACTGTTTTTT. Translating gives CASSQQGLGEKLFF.

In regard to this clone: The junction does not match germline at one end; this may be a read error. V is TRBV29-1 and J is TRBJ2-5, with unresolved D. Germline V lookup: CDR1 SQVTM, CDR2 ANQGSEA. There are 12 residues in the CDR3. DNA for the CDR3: TGCAGCGTTGGCAGCCCCGCAGAGACCCGGTACTTC. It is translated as CSVGSPAETRYF.

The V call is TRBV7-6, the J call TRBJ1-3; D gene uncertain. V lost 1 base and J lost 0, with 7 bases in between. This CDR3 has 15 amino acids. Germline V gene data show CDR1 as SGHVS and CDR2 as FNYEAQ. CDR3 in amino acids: CASSLDGTSGNTIYF. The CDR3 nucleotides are TGTGCCAGCAGCTTAGACGGAACCTCTGGAAACACCATATATTTT.

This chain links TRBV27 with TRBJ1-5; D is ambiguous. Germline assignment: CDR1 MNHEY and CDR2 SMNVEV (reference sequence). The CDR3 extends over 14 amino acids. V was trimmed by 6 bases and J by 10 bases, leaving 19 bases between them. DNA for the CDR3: TGTGCCAGCAGCCCACGGTCGGAAGGAGGCCCCCAGCATTTT. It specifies CASSPRSEGGPQHF.

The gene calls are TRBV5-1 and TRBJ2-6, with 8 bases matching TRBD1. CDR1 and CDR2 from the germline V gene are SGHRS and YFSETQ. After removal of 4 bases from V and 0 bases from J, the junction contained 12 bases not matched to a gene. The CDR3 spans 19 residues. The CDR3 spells CASSRNGQGPYSGANVLTF. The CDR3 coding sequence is TGCGCCAGCAGCCGTAACGGACAGGGACCCTACTCTGGGGCCAACGTCCTGACTTTC.

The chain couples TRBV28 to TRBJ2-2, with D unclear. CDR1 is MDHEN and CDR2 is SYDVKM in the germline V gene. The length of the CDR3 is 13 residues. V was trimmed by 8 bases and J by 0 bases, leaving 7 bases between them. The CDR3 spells CASALSNTGELFF. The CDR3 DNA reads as TGTGCCAGCGCCCTTTCGAACACCGGGGAGCTGTTTTTT.

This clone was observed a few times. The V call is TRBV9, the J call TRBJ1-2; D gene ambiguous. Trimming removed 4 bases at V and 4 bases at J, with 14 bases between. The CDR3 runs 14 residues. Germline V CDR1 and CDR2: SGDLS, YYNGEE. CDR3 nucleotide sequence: TGTGCCAGCAGCCCCATAAGTACGACCTATGGCTACACCTTC. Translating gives CASSPISTTYGYTF.

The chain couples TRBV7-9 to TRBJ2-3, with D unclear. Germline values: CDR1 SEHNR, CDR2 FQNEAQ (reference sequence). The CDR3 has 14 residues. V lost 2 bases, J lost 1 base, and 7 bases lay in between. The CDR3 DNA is TGTGCCAGCAGCTTAAACGACGGCACAGATACGCAGTATTTT. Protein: CASSLNDGTDTQYF.